This paragraph reports one TCR beta chain. Original handling: Reference gene primer amplification gave estimated nucleated cell counts. Assay used: immunoSEQ multiplex PCR; TCRdb lists only in-frame clones, some missing. V and J calls and clone size are as listed in that table; D and trimming were resolved from the DNA. The sample has about 270,000 clones, roughly 84% seen once. Germline CDR1 and CDR2: KGHSH and LQKENI. The V and J ends lost 0 bases and 9 bases, in that order; junction bases with no gene match: 3. This CDR3 is 15 amino acids long. This sample was taken from a study of blood T cell repertoires in COVID-19. Across the whole study: The samples span acute and convalescent COVID-19 from the United States, Italy and Spain. PBMCs, B-cell-depleted T cells, or T cells were the source of the cDNA or gDNA that made up the material.

Material: peripheral blood. This rearrangement joins TRBV18 to TRBJ1-6; 9 bases align to TRBD1. The source of this sequence is a woman between 18 and 29 years old with acute or convalescent COVID-19. The CDR3: CASSPPTGGLSPLHF. For the CDR3, the DNA is TGTGCCAGCTCACCACCAACAGGGGGCCTTTCACCCCTCCACTTT.